This T cell receptor (beta chain) was captured by sequencing in a study of long-term antiretroviral therapy in people with HIV (dated by TCRdb to the early 2020s). The study in broad terms: The earliest samples were collected approximately a decade before the 2015 WHO recommendation for immediate ART, a period when ART was typically delayed until CD4 counts fell. A retrospective serial study tested whether changes in peripheral blood TRB repertoire composition and diversity were associated with ART initiation and durable HIV suppression. A total of roughly 200 cryopreserved PBMC samples came from 25 to 35 adults with confirmed HIV infection and were collected serially over a mean of roughly six years (range 1-12). About 35% of the 30 participants with HIV were female. No cross-contamination during QIAcube processing turned up in test extractions that ran a monoclonal T-cell line alongside 30 or so polyclonal samples. Study-wide findings and limitations: HIV repertoires had narrower CDR3 length ranges than controls, and the network structure suggested an antigen-experienced repertoire that shifted only slightly toward naive after ART. At every time point, the repertoire was dominated by expanded TRB clones first identified before ART initiation, although this dominance fluctuated and, in many PLHIV, declined after ART. Since PBMC availability was limited, sequencing covered only the TCR beta chain, with no alpha chain pairing. Because cell numbers in pre-ART samples were limited, unsorted PBMC were profiled instead of sorted CD4+ and CD8+ T cells. The samples span the years 2004 to 2017, and the ART regimens used at that time may not be as effective as current regimens. Inferences about post-ART repertoire changes are limited because no data were available on ART adherence, viral resistance or therapy changes. ART initiation was associated with a significant increase in TRB diversity, but diversity stayed significantly below transplant donor controls even after long-term ART.

There are 13 amino acids in the CDR3, from cysteine to phenylalanine inclusive. The retained sequence is limited to the CDR3, 39 bases, with the frame set at the first base. From the germline V gene (reference sequence), CDR1 is LNHDA and CDR2 is SQIVND. Trimming costs V 5 bases and J 0 bases, and their ends lie 7 bases apart. Inclusion was restricted to participants for whom at least one PBMC sample before ART initiation and at least two post-ART samples were available. All participants with HIV were treated in the United States of America. Before DNA extraction, cryopreserved samples of roughly 0.9-10 million PBMC were thawed and then washed. At the time of the earliest PBMC sample for each participant with HIV, ages ranged from about 23 to 60 years. PBMC samples from each participant spanned 1-4 timepoints before ART initiation and 2-8 timepoints after ART initiation, with a median of 7 samples. For every participant, serial HIV viral load, CD4+ T-cell count, ART history and demographic data were obtained. Genomic DNA was extracted from unsorted PBMC with a Qiagen kit on a QIAcube, with processing performed in batches of 12 samples.

Sequencing of the TRB variable region was done with the immunoSEQ hsTCRB v3.0 assay at survey level resolution. The targeted TRB sequencing depth was roughly 40,000-50,000 T-cell genomes per sample. Pooled TRB libraries were sequenced on an Illumina MiSeq with a v3 150-cycle kit. The paper's processing steps were these. Repertoire analysis was performed in R inside a reproducible Nextflow workflow that covered QC, data transformation and analysis. LymphoSeq2, an R package for exploring AIRR-Seq data, was used to implement the custom analyses. After excluding a few samples that yielded fewer than 5000 total TRB sequences, 188 HIV repertoires remained for analysis. Among the roughly 190 retained HIV repertoires, 59 were collected before ART initiation and 120 to 140 were collected after ART initiation. Each repertoire was downsampled to 5000 TRB nucleotide sequences, and summary statistics were averaged across 100 downsampling iterations. TRB sequences were retained for analysis only if CDR3 regions of at least seven amino acids were present. Two measures captured diversity: a Shannon entropy-derived clonality score and the Gini coefficient. In the repertoire networks, any two of the top 5000 CDR3 amino acid sequences were linked whenever the two sequences differed by an edit distance of one. GLIPH2 predicted antigen specificity groups and MHC restriction for TRB CDR3 amino acid sequences. To flag known associations with CMV, EBV, HIV or tissue antigens, CDR3 amino acid sequences were compared against VDJdb and McPAS-TCR. Pre-ART, post-ART and control groups were compared with Wilcoxon signed-rank tests and Holm-Bonferroni correction. The clones in this table, taken by TCRdb from immuneACCESS, are in-frame only. Not every clone is retained; where verified, under half of the shortfall comes from an unresolved V gene, and the cause of the rest is unknown. V, J and clone size reflect that table, while D and trimming were determined from the DNA. The sample table contains some 15,000 clones; only one count was recorded for 88% of them. The ten biggest clones cover about 11% of the sample.

For this clone: The antigen it recognizes is unknown. No quality values exist for individual bases; no much larger clone is one base distant.

This TCR was recovered from a man over 45 with HIV. The rearranged segments are TRBV19 and TRBJ1-1; the D region possibly corresponds to TRBD1 (5 bases align). The sample in question was unsorted PBMCs, obtained 0.7 years before starting antiretroviral therapy. For the CDR3, the sequence is CASSFRVNTEAFF. The sequenced DNA is TGTGCCAGTAGTTTCAGGGTGAACACTGAAGCTTTCTTT. When the CDR3 is completed using the reference TRBV19 and TRBJ1-1 genes on either side, the full variable domain is DGGITQSPKYLFRKEGQNVTLSCEQNLNHDAMYWYRQDPGQGLRLIYYSQIVNDFQKGDIAEGYSVSREKKESFPLTVTSAQKNPTAFYLCASSFRVNTEAFFGQGTRLTVV.